This TCR beta chain was recorded in a study of cytomegalovirus exposure and HLA in healthy donors (dated by TCRdb to the late 2010s). Concerning the study at large: An earlier analysis of around 600 of the donors reported 250 to 350 Gb of sequence data and 100 million to 130 million unique TCR beta sequences from about 179 million T cells. Approximately 300 gigabases of sequencing data and tens of millions of unique TCR sequences were included in an early release covering about 700 HLA-typed donors. The genetic ancestry cluster associated with self-reported Caucasian donors included approximately 85% of the roughly 400 genotyped donors. The study was designed to test whether signatures of past pathogen exposure could be identified by cataloging public T cell receptors. The T cell repertoires of 700 or so subjects were profiled by immunosequencing and related to cytomegalovirus serostatus. Besides the first cohort of 666 subjects, a separate validation cohort made up of roughly 120 different subjects was used. To predict cytomegalovirus infection status, the study brought together high-throughput TCR immunosequencing, statistical association of individual TCRs with disease status, and machine learning. A later analysis re-examined previously published TCR beta repertoires from just over 650 donors and added high-resolution HLA genotyping to investigate patterns of TCR occurrence. Rather than drawing on any new phenotypic data, the later analysis identified candidate immune exposures from TCR beta sequences and the way those sequences occurred across donors. In an earlier analysis of 587 of the donors, high-throughput TCR beta sequencing was used to judge whether each TCR beta V gene segment behaved as functional or pseudogenic. Donor age, sex, ethnicity and CMV serostatus were compiled alongside the repertoire data. Genome-wide SNP genotypes for about 55% of the roughly 670 donors were used in a later genetic analysis, which treated that subset as a discovery cohort. Every repertoire in the discovery cohort had been generated on one and the same sequencing platform. HLA typing covered class I and class II loci at four-digit resolution. The number of donors typed differed by locus, with roughly 629-640 for A, B, C, DRB1 and DQB1, around 520 for DQA1, some 570 for DPA1, and around 460 for DPB1. Roughly 5 DR-DQ haplotypes were handled as single units for association and clustering, since linkage in the cohort was strong. Across approximately 400 genotyped donors of the cohort, an average of approximately 240,000 unique TCR beta nucleotide sequences per donor were sequenced, and roughly 20% of those sequences were non-productive.

Findings and caveats that apply to the study as a whole: In vitro tests confirmed that a few of the cytomegalovirus-associated TCR beta chains recognize cytomegalovirus antigens. The cohort was sequenced for TCR beta chains only, and without alpha or paired-chain data the features that could be detected were limited. Roughly uniform sequencing depth across donors was assumed in presence/absence analyses, although this assumption may not hold. In a later analysis, 16,951 TCR beta sequences were associated with specific HLA alleles at a false discovery rate of 0.05. Roughly 17 rarely observed V segments, including chromosome 9 orphons, were excluded from the earlier analysis of about 600 of the donors because counts were too low. According to a later analysis, parvovirus B19, influenza, CMV and Epstein-Barr virus appeared linked to several top co-occurrence clusters. Linkage disequilibrium might explain the correlated functional status among segregating V segments, but an unknown experimental factor could not be excluded. Immune exposure information for the cohort was limited to CMV serostatus. A further reported finding was that TCR beta sequences accurately predicted the HLA-A and HLA-B alleles for most subjects in the first cohort. According to a later analysis, TCR association rates differed among HLA loci, with DRB1 alleles showing the most associated TCRs and HLA-C alleles showing the fewest. The study listed 150 to 200 TCR beta chains as associated with cytomegalovirus. The 87-base-pair reads could not distinguish some IMGT-functional V segments, including TRBV6-2 and TRBV6-3, so those segments were excluded. Strong co-occurrence of HLA alleles, especially DR and DQ, made assigning TCR associations to individual alleles difficult. A cluster of highly shared sequence variants was judged likely to represent a technical artifact of the sequencing pipeline. Compared with the approximately 700-donor mean, donors in an Asian-associated ancestry cluster had fewer N-insertions in productive TCRs, according to a later genetic analysis. The classifier was reported to diagnose cytomegalovirus status with high specificity and sensitivity in both the original and validation cohorts. In a later analysis, HLA-associated TCR beta chains were found to be more clonally expanded and to have lower generation probabilities than equally common non-associated chains. Because HLA typing was missing for some donors at each locus, association tests included only the typed subset. Broadly in line with IMGT annotations, most TCR beta V segments showed up in productive rearrangements about 87% or about 30% of the time in an earlier analysis of 450 to 750 of the donors. Across donors, most TCR sequences were observed very rarely, whereas some public TCRs were present in many individuals. A later genetic analysis associated a missense DCLRE1C variant with V-gene and J-gene trimming of TCR beta chains, and an independent cohort replicated the association. It was suggested by the authors that the approach could potentially be generalized to other disease states and immunological phenotypes. According to a later analysis, most CMV-associated TCR beta chains appeared to be HLA-restricted, and the HLA associations seemed to be driven largely by CMV exposure.

A note on this clone: What antigen it recognizes has not been identified. No base quality information exists; no much larger clone differs at one position.

Libraries were made using the immunoSEQ multiplex PCR assay. For the multiplex PCR, a mixture combining 60 forward primers for TCR Vbeta segments and 13 reverse primers for TCR Jbeta segments was used. The CDR3 region of rearranged TCR beta genes was amplified from genomic DNA by a multiplex PCR assay. The Illumina HiSeq System was used to sequence the amplified TCR beta libraries as 87-base-pair reads. From the authors' description of their analysis: Across the 670 or so repertoires, a later analysis counted tens of millions of unique TCR beta chains, approximately 12 million of which were shared by at least two donors. A nearest-neighbor algorithm error-corrected the raw reads and collapsed the reads into unique sequences, merging closely related sequences to remove PCR and sequencing errors. CDR3 sequences were aligned to IMGT reference sequences to assign V, D and J gene segments. For a sequence to be retained, a match of at least six nucleotides to both a V gene segment and a J gene segment was required. A rearrangement counted as productive if the CDR3 had no stop codons and remained in frame with V and J, and every other rearrangement counted as non-productive. CDR3 was defined by IMGT convention, running from the second conserved V-encoded cysteine to the conserved J-encoded phenylalanine. The earlier analysis of 587 of the donors excluded any sequence lacking an unambiguous match to a single V gene segment. In an earlier analysis of 500 to 750 of the donors, V segments were called functional above 56.7% productive rearrangements and were called segregating when the between-donor standard deviation exceeded 5%. A statistical classification framework was developed to diagnose cytomegalovirus status using the catalog of TCR beta chain sequences. A later analysis assigned V and J genes by comparing TCR nucleotide sequences with IMGT/GENE-DB human TR gene sequences. Using the TCRdist pipeline, a later analysis assigned CDR3 sequences along with most-parsimonious VDJ recombination scenarios. A later analysis defined each TCR beta chain by its CDR3 amino acid sequence plus V-gene family, and excluded reads lacking a unique V-gene family. As a way to deal with suspected cross-contamination and a sequencing artifact, a later analysis dropped roughly 600 nucleotide sequences that were highly shared and had low generation probability. For each public chain, a later analysis derived a clonal expansion index from normalized ranks of inferred template counts within each repertoire. In a later analysis, generation probabilities were computed with a VDJ recombination model fitted to out-of-frame rearrangements, and the resulting probabilities were checked against IGoR. In a later analysis, TCR-TCR, TCR-HLA and TCR-CMV co-occurrence was scored with hypergeometric tests, and a repertoire-size bias correction was applied to TCR pairs. In a later analysis, false discovery rates were estimated by permuting HLA or CMV assignments 20 times. In a later analysis, co-occurring TCRs were grouped with DBSCAN, and TCRdist sequence similarity was added when clustering was performed within HLA-allele-positive subsets. Co-occurrence clustering excluded repertoires with fewer than 30,000 or more than 120,000 public chains, plus five with anomalous nucleotide sharing. The table comes from immuneACCESS by way of TCRdb, which keeps in-frame sequences with V and J called. Part of the clones is missing from these tables; in studies checked, under half for an unresolved V gene and the rest for unknown reasons. V, J and clone size reflect that table, while D and trimming were determined from the DNA. The sample table records under 200,000 clones; around 67% of these occur just once. The ten largest clones add up to just under 4.5% of the sample.

The cohort comprised some 730 healthy bone marrow donors. At the time of sampling, all cohort members were nominally healthy, though unrecorded immune exposures were likely present. The donor tested CMV seropositive and was one of the 289 seropositive cohort members. Each donor provided a peripheral blood sample, and peripheral blood mononuclear cells were used for TCR beta sequencing. The Qiagen DNeasy Blood Extraction Kit was used to extract genomic DNA from the blood cell samples. The germline V gene supplies CDR1 MNHNS and CDR2 SASEGT. Trimming costs V 7 bases and J 4 bases, and their ends lie 16 bases apart. The CDR3 spans 14 residues, from the cysteine through the phenylalanine. Solely the CDR3 DNA is kept, with 42 bases framed from the first base.

The chain couples TRBV6-1 to TRBJ1-2; D gene: possibly TRBD1, on 6 matching bases. Sequencing used PBMCs. The origin of this receptor is a woman in her late teens or twenties in good health and CMV-seropositive. CDR3 protein: CASNPGQMIYGYTF. The DNA sequence is TGTGCCAGCAACCCCGGACAGATGATCTATGGCTACACCTTC.